This T cell receptor beta chain was recovered during a study of T cell repertoires in aging, cancer and after chemotherapy. Study-level information: Six age groups, ranging from 30 or younger to 70 or older, included the donors. Approximately 9 million TCR reads made up the full dataset. Regarding the study as a whole: In cancer patients, declining TCR diversity with age involved lost richness and lost evenness. In each cancer cohort, median generation probability increased across chemotherapy, suggesting thymic output rebounded.

Amplification of TCR beta used genomic DNA extracted from peripheral blood. Regarding this clonotype: Its antigen is still unknown.

This CDR3 spans 18 amino acids. Germline CDR1 is LNHDA and CDR2 is SQIVND (reference sequence). Trimming pared 10 bases from V and 3 bases from J, leaving 28 bases between. Multiplex touch-down PCR with TRB-A/B primers amplified rearranged V-D-J TRB sequences. MiXCR, applied by TCRdb to the multiplex PCR reads, yields one record per CDR3 protein. The sample includes approximately 2,600 distinct CDR3 sequences, around three fifths of them seen just once. Sequencing was done on a sample of blood. The TCR comes from a human donor with a solid tumor. The chain combines TRBV19 with TRBJ2-4, with D maybe TRBD2 (6 bases). This CDR3 is CATTPGTGVDMVKNIQYF. The CDR3 nucleotides are TGTGCCACTACACCGGGGACTGGGGTAGATATGGTCAAAAACATTCAGTACTTC.